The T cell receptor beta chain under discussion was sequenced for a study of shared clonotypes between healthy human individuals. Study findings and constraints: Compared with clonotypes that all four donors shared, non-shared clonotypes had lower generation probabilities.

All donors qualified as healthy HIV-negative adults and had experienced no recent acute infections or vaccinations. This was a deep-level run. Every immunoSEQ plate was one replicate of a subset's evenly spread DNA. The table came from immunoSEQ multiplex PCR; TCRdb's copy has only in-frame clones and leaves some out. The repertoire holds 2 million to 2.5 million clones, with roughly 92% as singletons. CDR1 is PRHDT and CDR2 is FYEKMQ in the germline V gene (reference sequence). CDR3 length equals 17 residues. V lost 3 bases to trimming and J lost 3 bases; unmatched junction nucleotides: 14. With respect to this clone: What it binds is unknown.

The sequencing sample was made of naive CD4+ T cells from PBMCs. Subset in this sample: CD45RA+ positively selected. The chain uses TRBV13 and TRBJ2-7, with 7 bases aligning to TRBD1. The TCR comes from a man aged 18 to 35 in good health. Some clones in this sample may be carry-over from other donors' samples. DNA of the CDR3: TGTGCCAGCAGCTTCCGGCCCCCGACAGGGCGTAGCTACGAGCAGTACTTC. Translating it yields CASSFRPPTGRSYEQYF.